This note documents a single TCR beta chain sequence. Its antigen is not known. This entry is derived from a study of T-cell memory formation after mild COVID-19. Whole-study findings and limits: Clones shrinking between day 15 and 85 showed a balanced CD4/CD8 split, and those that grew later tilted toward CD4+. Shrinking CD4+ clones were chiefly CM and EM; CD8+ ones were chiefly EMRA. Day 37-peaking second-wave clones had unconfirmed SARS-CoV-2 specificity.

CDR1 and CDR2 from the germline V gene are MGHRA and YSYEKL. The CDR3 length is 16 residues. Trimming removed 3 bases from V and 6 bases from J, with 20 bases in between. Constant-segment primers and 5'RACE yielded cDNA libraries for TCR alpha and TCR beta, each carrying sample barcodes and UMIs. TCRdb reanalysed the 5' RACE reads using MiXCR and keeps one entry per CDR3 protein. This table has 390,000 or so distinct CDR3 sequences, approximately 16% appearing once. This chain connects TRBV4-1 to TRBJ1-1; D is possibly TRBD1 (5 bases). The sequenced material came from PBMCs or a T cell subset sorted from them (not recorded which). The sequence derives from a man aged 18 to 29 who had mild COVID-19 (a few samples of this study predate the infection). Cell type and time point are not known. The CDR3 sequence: CASSQALGHYLSEAFF. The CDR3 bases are TGCGCCAGCAGCCAGGCGTTAGGACACTATCTCTCTGAAGCTTTCTTT.